Sequencing of this T cell receptor (beta chain) was carried out in a study of radiation and T cells in renal cell carcinoma. Points from the study as a whole: In nephrectomy-only tumors, top 100 clonotypes averaged roughly 43%, versus 54% irradiated.

This clone was seen a few times. The antigen remains unidentified. Clones were sequenced by immunoSEQ multiplex PCR, and TCRdb holds only the in-frame ones, with some missing. The repertoire has 25,000 or so clones, around 57% of them found once; the top ten carry less than 25%. Treatment indicated: treatment-naive control, cytoreductive nephrectomy. Control samples are tumors resected by cytoreductive nephrectomy without prior radiation. Germline-derived CDR1 and CDR2 are SEHNR and FQNEAQ (reference sequence). Unmatched junction bases numbered 9, after V lost 5 bases and J lost 0 bases. The CDR3 is made up of 16 amino acids.

This specimen consisted of tumor tissue, obtained from a patient whose treatment was nephrectomy without radiotherapy. The origin of this receptor is a human donor with renal cell carcinoma. V and J are TRBV7-9 and TRBJ1-2, with TRBD1 identical over 7 bases. The CDR3 DNA reads as TGTGCCAGCAGCCCTCACCAGGGGACAGCTAACTATGGCTACACCTTC. This codes for CASSPHQGTANYGYTF.